This T cell receptor (beta chain) was retrieved from a study of shared clonotypes between healthy human individuals. The assay was run at deep level. PCR replicates from unsorted PBMC used roughly 300 ng DNA, and this amount was some 30,000 T cell genomes. Sequencing used immunoSEQ multiplex PCR; TCRdb keeps in-frame clones, though not all of them. In the table there are roughly 450,000 clones, approximately 79% of which are singletons. The length of the CDR3 is 17 residues. CDR1 is MDHEN and CDR2 is SYDVKM in the germline V gene. V was pared by 7 bases and J by 1 base, with 12 bases of the junction left unmatched.

The rearrangement links TRBV28 to TRBJ2-3, with 9 nucleotides matching TRBD2. Input material: PBMCs. This TCR was sampled from a woman aged 40 to 50 in good health. Some clones in this sample may be carry-over from other donors' samples. CDR3 loop: CASTPSGAGVGTDTQYF. Written as DNA, the CDR3 is TGTGCCAGCACCCCTAGCGGGGCGGGAGTGGGCACAGATACGCAGTATTTT. Supplemented by reference TRBV28 and TRBJ2-3, the full variable domain reads DVKVTQSSRYLVKRTGEKVFLECVQDMDHENMFWYRQDPGLGLRLIYFSYDVKMKEKGDIPEGYSVSREKKERFSLILESASTNQTSMYLCASTPSGAGVGTDTQYFGPGTRLTVL.